This T cell receptor (gamma chain) was captured in a study of Vδ1+ human thymocytes. Study findings and constraints: Thymic TRG and TRD repertoires appeared highly polyclonal, with Gaussian CDR3 length distributions. Unlike peripheral blood Vdelta1+ controls, thymic delta-chain sequences included about 20% Vdelta2 and few Vdelta3.

Thymocytes were sorted as CD3+ TCRVdelta1+ TCRVdelta2- after alphabeta T cell depletion. Vdelta1+ thymocyte sorts reached between about 97% and 99.6% purity. In its sample, this clone was seen a few times. No antigen is known for it. Other DNA sequences in the sample encode the same CDR3. The template was reverse-transcribed extracted RNA. Multiplex PCR used pooled V-gene forward primers and a constant-region reverse primer to amplify CDR3s. TCRdb re-called the multiplex PCR reads using CATT. Of tens of thousands of gamma-chain clones detected, about 19% appear once; the ten largest clones hold about 2%. The CDR3 has 14 amino acids. The V and J ends lost 2 bases and 0 bases, in that order; junction bases with no gene match: 4. The germline V gene has CDR1 GITISATS and CDR2 ISYDGTV (reference sequence).

The sample taken for sequencing was Vdelta1+ gamma-delta thymocytes from the thymus. As to subset: FACS-sorted CD3+ TCRalphabeta- TCRVdelta1+ TCRVdelta2- thymocytes. The chain employs TRGV9 and TRGJ1 or TRGJ2. This sequence originates from a girl under three years old who had congenital heart surgery. In DNA form, the CDR3 reads TGTGCCTTGTGGGAGGCGTCGAATTATTATAAGAAACTCTTT. This codes for CALWEASNYYKKLF.